This TCR beta chain was profiled in a study of T cells after yellow fever vaccination (dated by TCRdb to about 2019). Some background on the complete study: The SMART-Seq v4 Ultra Low Input RNA kit was used to prepare libraries from fractions with low cell numbers. Bulk TCR alpha and beta repertoires were sequenced longitudinally to track T-cell clones before and after primary and booster YFV17D yellow fever vaccination. Two healthy male donors, one aged 18 to 29 and one aged 30 to 39 years, were included in the cohort. Blood was drawn at multiple timepoints before and after primary and secondary immunization, with bulk PBMC replicates and cell subsets isolated. The research as a whole found: Compared with the primary T-cell response, the secondary T-cell response was weaker but faster, peaking on day 5 rather than day 15. A small share of clonotypes was detected in both CD4 and CD8 compartments, with the overlap likely arising from convergent recombination. Because abundant contaminating clonotypes from the bulk population could be contained in FACS-sorted repertoires, computational filtering was required. Because only a couple of donors were included in the study, the extent to which the findings can be generalized is limited. After the booster, most clones that had expanded after primary vaccination were detected again (roughly 95% of CD4 and around 88% of CD8), suggesting broad maintenance of memory.

This clonotype was seen only a few times. There is no known antigen for this receptor. One base away there is no much larger clone; base qualities are not given. Reading the label with the study, this specimen's treatment or condition is: live attenuated yellow fever vaccine strain. At every blood-draw timepoint, two biological replicates of bulk PBMCs were collected. A standard Ficoll-Paque protocol was used to isolate PBMCs from peripheral blood. TriZol was used to extract RNA from bulk PBMCs, CD4 and CD8 fractions, and dextramer-positive and dextramer-negative fractions. Trimming accounts for 0 bases at V and 5 bases at J, while the number of junction bases matched to no gene is 2. As encoded in the germline V gene, CDR1 is MRHNA while CDR2 is SNTAGT. CDR3 length: 16 amino acids, cysteine to phenylalanine. Just the 48-base CDR3 DNA is kept, in frame starting at base 1. TCR cDNA was synthesized by 5'RACE template switching, through which a universal primer site and unique molecular identifiers were introduced. Priming for cDNA synthesis came from both the TCR alpha and TCR beta constant segments. Libraries were amplified in two PCR steps, with sample barcodes and sequencing adapters added in the second step. Sequencing of the libraries was done on either Illumina HiSeq 2500 (2x100 bp) or NovaSeq (2x150 bp). As for how the authors treated the data: Demultiplexing of reads and collapsing into UMI consensus sequences were performed with MIGEC, and V(D)J alignment was carried out with MiXCR. Clonotypes responding to the vaccine were identified with edgeR on replicate PBMC samples, with the criteria of FDR below 0.01 and a log2 fold change above 5 up to day 15. CD4 or CD8 identity was assigned to each bulk clonotype according to whether the clonotype was present at higher abundance in the sequenced CD4 repertoire or the sequenced CD8 repertoire. TCRdb handled the public reads itself, with Q25 trimming in fastp and clone calling in MiXCR, and kept productive beta chains. Rows matching on CDR3 protein sequence are summarized as one entry with the most common DNA and genes. These V and J calls derive from TCRdb rather than the authors' analysis. The sample table holds about 300,000 distinct CDR3 sequences, of which around 6.8% were seen once. The leading ten clones occupy 15% to 20% of the sample.

The V and J segments used are TRBV6-4 and TRBJ2-3; 13 middle bases align to TRBD2. Sample: PBMCs, taken about 49 days after the first yellow fever vaccination. This TCR was recovered from a man between 18 and 35 years old who received the YFV17D yellow fever vaccine. The CDR3 region: CASSDSTSGGGDTQYF. DNA sequence: TGTGCCAGCAGTGACTCAACTAGCGGGGGGGGAGATACGCAGTATTTT.